Below are 30 T cell receptor beta chains sequenced from a single sample in a study of blood T cells in healthy people across ages. Next came a second PCR, run for about 7 to 12 cycles, which used a sample-barcoded 5' primer along with a J-beta primer mix. TCRdb used MiXCR to reprocess the 5' RACE reads, holding one entry per CDR3 protein. The data show about 1.8 million distinct CDR3 sequences, less than 50% seen once. The sample comprised blood. These receptor sequences come from a woman aged 40 to 50 in good health.

CDR3 protein: CATSDLSGGQYNEQFF. CDR3 nucleotides: TGTGCCACCAGTGATCTGAGCGGGGGCCAGTACAATGAGCAGTTCTTC. J is TRBJ2-1 and V is TRBV24-1, with TRBD2 matching over 8 bases. Germline-derived CDR1 and CDR2 are KGHDR and SFDVKD. This CDR3 spans 16 amino acids. The V segment lost 3 bases and the J segment 4 bases; nucleotides outside the gene matches: 7.

There are many counts of this clonotype. This chain links TRBV4-1 with TRBJ2-1; the D is unclear. Per the germline V gene, CDR1 is MGHRA and CDR2 is YSYEKL. There are 13 residues in the CDR3. Between the trimmed V and J ends, which lost 0 bases and 4 bases, there was a span of 4 bases. The CDR3 DNA reads TGCGCCAGCAGCCAAGAAAGGTACAATGAGCAGTTCTTC. This gives the protein CASSQERYNEQFF.

The chain recombines TRBV7-2 with TRBJ2-3, with 8 bases matching TRBD2. The CDR3 contains 16 residues. V shed 1 base and J 3 bases; nucleotides not matched to a gene: 6. The germline CDR1 and CDR2 sequences are SGHTA and FQGNSA. The CDR3 sequence is CASSLGGTRMTDTQYF. DNA of the CDR3: TGTGCCAGCAGCTTAGGAGGGACTAGAATGACAGATACGCAGTATTTT. The entire variable domain, with the rest obtained from reference TRBV7-2 and TRBJ2-3, is as follows: GAGVSQSPSNKVTEKGKDVELRCDPISGHTALYWYRQSLGQGLEFLIYFQGNSAPDKSGLPSDRFSAERTGGSVSTLTIQRTQQEDSAVYLCASSLGGTRMTDTQYFGPGTRLTVL.

The rearrangement uses TRBV7-2 and TRBJ1-1; 11 bases match TRBD1. J was trimmed by 4 bases and V by 4 bases; bases with no gene match: 5. This CDR3 has 15 residues. CDR1 is SGHTA and CDR2 is FQGNSA in the germline V gene. This chain's CDR3 is CASSSWTGGGTEAFF. The CDR3 nucleotides are TGTGCCAGCAGCTCATGGACAGGGGGCGGCACTGAAGCTTTCTTT.

V and J are TRBV27 and TRBJ2-4, with TRBD1 as a possible D gene (5 bases). With 1 base removed from V and 1 base from J, the gap between germline ends came to 8 bases. This CDR3 has 15 residues. Germline CDR1 reads MNHEY; CDR2 reads SMNVEV (reference sequence). CDR3 residues: CASSLWAGAKNIQYF. CDR3 bases: TGTGCCAGCAGTTTATGGGCAGGGGCCAAAAACATTCAGTACTTC.

V is TRBV20-1 and J is TRBJ1-5; D uncertain. The ends were cut back, 7 bases at V and 0 bases at J, with 13 bases in the middle. CDR3 length equals 14 residues. Germline V gene sequence: CDR1 DFQATT, CDR2 SNEGSKA (reference sequence). The CDR3 DNA sequence: TGCAGTGGGAGAGGTCCGAATAGCAATCAGCCCCAGCATTTT. Its translation: CSGRGPNSNQPQHF.

The gene calls are TRBV2 and TRBJ1-5; D unclear. This CDR3 has 15 amino acids. With 3 bases removed from V and 2 bases from J, the gap between germline ends came to 11 bases. CDR1 and CDR2 (germline): SNHLY, FYNNEI. This chain's CDR3 is CASSEVGGGNQPQHF. In nucleotides, the CDR3 is TGTGCCAGCAGTGAGGTCGGCGGTGGCAATCAGCCCCAGCATTTT.

This clonotype was recorded at least ten times. This rearrangement joins TRBV29-1 to TRBJ2-7; D ambiguous. CDR3 size: 12 residues. CDR1 and CDR2 (germline): SQVTM, ANQGSEA. The germline V and J ends were trimmed by 5 bases and 2 bases, with 10 bases remaining between them. The CDR3 is CSVRDAPYEQYF. The CDR3 DNA sequence: TGCAGCGTTCGAGACGCTCCCTACGAGCAGTACTTC.

The J gene is TRBJ2-7, the V gene TRBV7-2; tentative D call: TRBD1 (5 bases). V was shortened by 6 bases and J by 4 bases, with 16 bases between the two germline ends. The length of the CDR3 is 14 residues. Germline assignment: CDR1 SGHTA and CDR2 FQGNSA. The DNA of the CDR3 is TGTGCCAGCAGGGAGATGGACAAAGTGTACGAGCAGTACTTC. It encodes CASREMDKVYEQYF.

The CDR3 bases are TGTGCCAGCAGCTCCTCCAGGGGGCTAGGAGAGACCCAGTTCTTC. This sequence encodes CASSSSRGLGETQFF. This chain connects TRBV7-9 to TRBJ2-5; the match to TRBD1 covers 8 bases. The end of the DNA aligns better with TRBJ2-1, so the J call may be wrong. This CDR3 is 15 amino acids long. Germline CDR1 and CDR2: SEHNR and FQNEAQ (reference sequence).

This clonotype has just a few counts. This rearrangement joins TRBV29-1 to TRBJ1-2, with 7 bases lining up with TRBD1. Germline trimming cut 7 bases from V and 7 bases from J; bases unmatched to any gene: 24. The CDR3 runs 17 residues. Germline values: CDR1 SQVTM, CDR2 ANQGSEA. For the CDR3, the DNA is TGCAGCGCCCCCCCTTTCCCCCCGGTGGGACAGAGCTCTGGCTACACCTTC. This translates into CSAPPFPPVGQSSGYTF.

V usage is TRBV24-1 and J usage is TRBJ1-6, with D possibly TRBD1 on 5 matching bases. This CDR3 comprises 15 residues. V was trimmed by 7 bases and J by 11 bases, leaving 20 bases between them. Germline V gene data show CDR1 as KGHDR and CDR2 as SFDVKD. CDR3 amino acids: CATRKGRAGTAPLHF. Written as DNA, the CDR3 is TGTGCCACCAGGAAGGGCAGGGCAGGAACGGCACCCCTCCACTTT.

This clonotype was observed a handful of times. The J gene is TRBJ1-5, the V gene TRBV4-3; no reliable D call. CDR3 length equals 15 residues. From germline, CDR1 is LGHNA and CDR2 YSLEER. The germline V and J ends were trimmed by 0 bases and 9 bases, with 15 bases remaining between them. The CDR3 bases are TGCGCCAGCAGCCAAGATTGGGCGGCTCCACGGCCCCAGCATTTT. As protein: CASSQDWAAPRPQHF.

The sample holds a few counts of this clonotype. The rearrangement links TRBV7-3 to TRBJ1-2, with 10 bases fitting TRBD1. Germline CDR1 reads SGHTA; CDR2 reads FQGTGA. V lost 5 bases, J lost 6 bases, and 6 bases stayed unmatched. The CDR3 length is 14 residues. CDR3 bases: TGTGCCAGCAGCCCTGACAGGGGGCATGATGGCTACACCTTC. Its translation: CASSPDRGHDGYTF.

The chain uses TRBV4-1 and TRBJ2-7; D is perhaps TRBD1 (6 bases). The V gene lost 1 base and the J gene lost 3 bases, with 16 bases spanning the gap. This CDR3 spans 16 amino acids. Germline V gene data show CDR1 as MGHRA and CDR2 as YSYEKL. CDR3 protein: CASSQVRGGQNYEQYF. In DNA, the CDR3 is TGCGCCAGCAGCCAAGTGCGCGGAGGACAGAACTACGAGCAGTACTTC.

This clonotype has ten or more counts. This chain joins TRBV9 and TRBJ2-1; D is possibly TRBD2 (6 bases). This CDR3 is 15 amino acids long. V dropped 4 bases and J dropped 7 bases, with 18 bases sitting between them. CDR1 is SGDLS and CDR2 is YYNGEE in the germline V gene. CDR3 DNA sequence: TGTGCCAGCAGCCCACTCGGGGGAATGAGGAATGAGCAGTTCTTC. This gives the protein CASSPLGGMRNEQFF.

This clonotype has a handful of counts. This chain links TRBV6-2 or TRBV6-3 with TRBJ2-7; 14 nucleotides agree with TRBD2. This CDR3 region has 18 residues. J lost 2 bases, V lost 2 bases, and 8 bases had no gene match. Germline CDR1 MNHEY, CDR2 SVGEGT. The CDR3 DNA reads as TGTGCCAGCAGTTACCACGGACTAGCGGGGGGCACCGCCTACGAGCAGTACTTC. This sequence encodes CASSYHGLAGGTAYEQYF.

This chain links TRBV7-3 with TRBJ2-1; TRBD2 matches 11 bases. CDR3 length: 20 residues. The junction had 15 bases not matched to a gene; V was cut back by 5 bases and J by 0 bases. Germline lookup yields CDR1 SGHTA and CDR2 FQGTGA. The CDR3 spells CASSPLPGLAARSSYNEQFF. The CDR3 nucleotides read TGTGCCAGCAGCCCCTTACCGGGACTAGCGGCAAGGAGCTCCTACAATGAGCAGTTCTTC.

V usage is TRBV10-3 and J usage is TRBJ2-3; D perhaps matches TRBD1 (7 bases). Germline V gives CDR1 ENHRY, CDR2 SYGVKD. This CDR3 has 15 residues. V shed 5 bases and J shed 0 bases, with 12 bases lying between them. CDR3 loop: CAISLTGTSTDTQYF. DNA of the CDR3: TGTGCCATCAGTCTGACAGGGACTAGCACAGATACGCAGTATTTT.

The gene calls are TRBV24-1 and TRBJ1-2; D remains unclear. The CDR3 extends over 16 amino acids. In germline, CDR1 is KGHDR, CDR2 SFDVKD. Trimming removed 2 bases from V and 4 bases from J, with 16 bases in between. The CDR3 nucleotides are TGTGCCACCAGTGATTCCCTGGAGAAGGGCAGCTATGGCTACACCTTC. Protein product: CATSDSLEKGSYGYTF.

This chain joins TRBV12-3 or TRBV12-4 and TRBJ2-3, with D possibly being TRBD2 (5 bases). The CDR3 is 14 amino acids. V was shortened by 1 base and J by 8 bases, with 13 bases between the two germline ends. CDR3 coding DNA: TGTGCCAGCAGTTTAGAGAGGGCGAAGGCTACGCAGTATTTT. It specifies CASSLERAKATQYF.

The chain has TRBV20-1 and TRBJ1-5; the D is unclear. Germline loops: CDR1 DFQATT, CDR2 SNEGSKA (reference sequence). The CDR3 extends over 14 amino acids. Between the trimmed V and J ends, which lost 3 bases and 2 bases, there was a span of 11 bases. In DNA, the CDR3 is TGCAGTGCTAGGGGCGGGTTTGGCAATCAGCCCCAGCATTTT. Translating gives CSARGGFGNQPQHF.

This chain joins TRBV28 and TRBJ2-7, with 7 nucleotides matching TRBD1. Germline V lookup: CDR1 MDHEN, CDR2 SYDVKM. V lost 8 bases, J lost 3 bases, and 4 bases stayed unmatched. This CDR3 is built from 12 residues. CDR3 coding DNA: TGTGCCAGCGAGACAGGGAACTACGAGCAGTACTTC. Its translation is CASETGNYEQYF.

This clonotype occurred a few times. The gene calls are TRBV7-2 and TRBJ1-6, with D possibly matching TRBD1 (6 bases). The CDR3 length is 15 residues. Germline CDR1 and CDR2: SGHTA and FQGNSA. V lost 7 bases and J 9 bases, leaving 19 bases between the germline ends. This CDR3 is CASTSGRTDSSPLHF. CDR3 nucleotide sequence: TGTGCCAGCACCTCAGGTCGCACGGACAGTTCACCCCTCCACTTT.

This clonotype has just a few counts. The chain carries TRBV2 and TRBJ2-7; D possibly corresponds to TRBD1 (5 bases). Trimming left V 3 bases short and J 0 bases short, with 9 bases between. The CDR3 runs 14 residues. In germline, CDR1 is SNHLY, CDR2 FYNNEI. CDR3 in DNA: TGTGCCAGCAGTGACAGGGCCTACTCCTACGAGCAGTACTTC. The encoded protein is CASSDRAYSYEQYF.

The chain has TRBV7-9 and TRBJ2-7; maybe TRBD1 (5 bases). There are 15 residues in the CDR3. CDR1 and CDR2 from the germline V gene are SEHNR and FQNEAQ (reference sequence). V was cut by 1 base and J by 1 base, with 11 bases left in between. The CDR3 is CASSLEGWGSYEQYF. The DNA for the CDR3 is TGTGCCAGCAGCTTAGAGGGGTGGGGTTCCTACGAGCAGTACTTC. The variable domain in full, with the rest retrieved from reference TRBV7-9 and TRBJ2-7, is DTGVSQNPRHKITKRGQNVTFRCDPISEHNRLYWYRQTLGQGPEFLTYFQNEAQLEKSRLLSDRFSAERPKGSFSTLEIQRTEQGDSAMYLCASSLEGWGSYEQYFGPGTRLTVT.

The chain recombines TRBV4-2 with TRBJ2-3; possibly TRBD1 for D (6 bases). The CDR3 is made up of 17 amino acids. Trimming stripped 0 bases from V and 6 bases from J, with 19 bases between. From germline, CDR1 is LGHNA and CDR2 YNFKEQ. The CDR3 DNA is TGTGCCAGCAGCCAAGATGGGAAGGGGGAAAATGTGGATACGCAGTATTTT. Its protein is CASSQDGKGENVDTQYF.

This clonotype has just a few counts. The chain links TRBV2 to TRBJ2-7; D may match TRBD1 or TRBD2 (5 bases each). CDR1 and CDR2 (germline): SNHLY, FYNNEI. The V end was cut by 3 bases, the J end by 5 bases, with 17 bases between. The length of the CDR3 is 15 residues. The CDR3 DNA sequence: TGTGCCAGCAGTGAGGGACGGAGTGAGTATAACGAGCAGTACTTC. This codes for CASSEGRSEYNEQYF.

In this sample, this clonotype turned up a few times. The chain couples TRBV6-2 or TRBV6-3 to TRBJ2-1; D is possibly TRBD2 (5 bases). Germline V gene data show CDR1 as MNHEY and CDR2 as SVGEGT. This CDR3 has 16 amino acids. Trimming shortened V by 0 bases and J by 7 bases, and 16 bases separated the two germline ends. CDR3 nucleotides: TGTGCCAGCAGTTACTCAGGGTACCGAGGGAGAAATGAGCAGTTCTTC. It yields the protein CASSYSGYRGRNEQFF.

This clonotype has more than one count but fewer than ten. The rearrangement joins TRBV20-1 to TRBJ2-3; D unclear. Germline values: CDR1 DFQATT, CDR2 SNEGSKA (reference sequence). V was pared by 0 bases and J by 0 bases, with 10 bases between. There are 15 residues in the CDR3. The CDR3 nucleotides are TGCAGTGCTAGAGATCGCCGGACGAGCACAGATACGCAGTATTTT. Its protein is CSARDRRTSTDTQYF.